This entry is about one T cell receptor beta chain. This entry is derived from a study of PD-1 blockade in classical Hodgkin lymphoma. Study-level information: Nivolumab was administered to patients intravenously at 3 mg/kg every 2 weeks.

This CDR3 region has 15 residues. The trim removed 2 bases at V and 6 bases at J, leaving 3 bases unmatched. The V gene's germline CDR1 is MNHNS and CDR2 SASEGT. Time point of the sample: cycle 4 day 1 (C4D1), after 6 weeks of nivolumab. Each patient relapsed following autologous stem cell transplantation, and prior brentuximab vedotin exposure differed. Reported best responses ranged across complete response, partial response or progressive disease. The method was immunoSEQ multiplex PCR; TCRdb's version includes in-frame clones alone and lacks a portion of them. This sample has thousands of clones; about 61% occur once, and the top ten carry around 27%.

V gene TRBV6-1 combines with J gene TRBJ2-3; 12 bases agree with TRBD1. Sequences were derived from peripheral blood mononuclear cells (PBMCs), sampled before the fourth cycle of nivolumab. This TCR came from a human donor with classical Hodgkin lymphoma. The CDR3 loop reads CASSEPGQGADTQYF. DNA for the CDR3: TGTGCCAGCAGTGAACCGGGACAGGGGGCCGATACGCAGTATTTT.